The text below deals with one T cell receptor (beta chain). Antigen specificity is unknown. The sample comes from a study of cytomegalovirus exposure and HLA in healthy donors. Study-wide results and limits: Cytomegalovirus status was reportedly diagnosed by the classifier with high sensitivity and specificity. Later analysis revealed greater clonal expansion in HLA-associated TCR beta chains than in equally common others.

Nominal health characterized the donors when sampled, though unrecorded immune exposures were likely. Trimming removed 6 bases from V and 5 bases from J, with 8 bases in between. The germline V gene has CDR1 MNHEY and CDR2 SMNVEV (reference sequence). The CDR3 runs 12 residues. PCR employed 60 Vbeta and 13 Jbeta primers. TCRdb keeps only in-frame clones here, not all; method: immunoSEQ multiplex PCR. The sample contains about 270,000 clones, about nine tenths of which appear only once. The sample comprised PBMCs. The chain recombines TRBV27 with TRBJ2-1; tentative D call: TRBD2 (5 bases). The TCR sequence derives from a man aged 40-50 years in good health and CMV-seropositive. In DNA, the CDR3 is TGTGCCAGCAGGGAGGAGGACAATGAGCAGTTCTTC. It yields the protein CASREEDNEQFF.